This T cell receptor (beta chain) was obtained from a study of CXCR3-negative and CXCR3-positive naive CD8 T cells. CDR3 length: 15 amino acids. From germline, CDR1 is SEHNR and CDR2 FQNEAQ (reference sequence). Worth noting for this clonotype: Antigen specificity is unknown.

Libraries of TRB cDNA were made by 5' RACE and carried UMIs. No DNA is given; TCRdb re-called the 5' RACE reads and lists each CDR3 protein once. Seen in this sample are 60,000 to 65,000 distinct CDR3 sequences; the ten most common clones hold approximately 0.8%. Study-level findings and limits: More hydrophobic TRB CDR3s were found in CXCR3-positive naive cells than in CXCR3-negative naive cells.

This chain joins TRBV7-9 and TRBJ2-7; TCRdb designates TRBD1, a call that cannot be tested without DNA. Sequencing was carried out using naive CXCR3+ CD8+ T cells from blood. The subset denotes: CD45RO-CCR7+CD27+CD95- naive CD8+ T cells expressing CXCR3 (TNR3+). This sequence originates from a human donor in good health. Some clones in this sample may be carry-over from other donors' samples. The CDR3 sequence: CASSLGRAVNYEQYF.